Listed here is a single T cell receptor (beta chain). Its target is unknown. The germline gives CDR1 LGHDT, CDR2 YNNKEL (reference sequence). Between the trimmed V and J ends, which lost 1 base and 1 base, there was a span of 11 bases. The CDR3 loop spans 15 amino acids. These data come from a study of T cell responses to AZD1222 COVID-19 vaccine. Study-wide points: Seropositive status at baseline applied to only 6 or 7 AZD1222 recipients. Breadth and depth of Spike-specific TCRs rose after two AZD1222 doses. Clonal diversity was possibly underestimated, and white British individuals and females predominated among donors.

Sequencing used immunoSEQ multiplex PCR; TCRdb keeps in-frame clones, though not all of them. The table lists fewer than 75,000 clones, 85% of them singletons. Sample: peripheral blood, taken on day 0 of AZD1222 vaccination. The chain has TRBV3-1 (or the pseudogene TRBV3-2) and TRBJ2-7; perhaps TRBD2 as D (6 bases). The TCR sequence derives from an adult in good health. CDR3 loop: CASSQARGRSYEQYF. The CDR3 nucleotides read TGTGCCAGCAGCCAAGCTCGAGGGAGGTCCTACGAGCAGTACTTC.